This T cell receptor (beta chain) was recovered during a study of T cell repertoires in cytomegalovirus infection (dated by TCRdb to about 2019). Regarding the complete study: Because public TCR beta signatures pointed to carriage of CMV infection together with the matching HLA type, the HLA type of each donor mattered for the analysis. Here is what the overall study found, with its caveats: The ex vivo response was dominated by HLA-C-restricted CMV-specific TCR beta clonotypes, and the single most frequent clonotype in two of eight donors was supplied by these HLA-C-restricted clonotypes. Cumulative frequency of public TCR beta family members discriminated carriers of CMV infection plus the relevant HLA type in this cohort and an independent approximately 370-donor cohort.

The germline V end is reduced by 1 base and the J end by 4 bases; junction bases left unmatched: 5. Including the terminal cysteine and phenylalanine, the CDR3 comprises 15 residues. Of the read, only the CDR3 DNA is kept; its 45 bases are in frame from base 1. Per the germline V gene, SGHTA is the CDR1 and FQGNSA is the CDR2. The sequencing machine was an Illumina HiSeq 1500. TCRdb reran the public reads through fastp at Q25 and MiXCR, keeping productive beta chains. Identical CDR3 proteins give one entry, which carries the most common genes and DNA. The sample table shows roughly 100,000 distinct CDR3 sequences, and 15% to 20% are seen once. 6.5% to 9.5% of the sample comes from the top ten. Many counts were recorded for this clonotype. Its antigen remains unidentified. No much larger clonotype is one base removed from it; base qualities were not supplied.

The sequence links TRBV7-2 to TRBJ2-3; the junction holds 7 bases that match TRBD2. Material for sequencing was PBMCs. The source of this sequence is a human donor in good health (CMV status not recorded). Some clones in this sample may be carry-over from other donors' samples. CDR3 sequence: CASSLGGLAADTQYF. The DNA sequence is TGTGCCAGCAGCTTAGGAGGGCTAGCGGCAGATACGCAGTATTTT.